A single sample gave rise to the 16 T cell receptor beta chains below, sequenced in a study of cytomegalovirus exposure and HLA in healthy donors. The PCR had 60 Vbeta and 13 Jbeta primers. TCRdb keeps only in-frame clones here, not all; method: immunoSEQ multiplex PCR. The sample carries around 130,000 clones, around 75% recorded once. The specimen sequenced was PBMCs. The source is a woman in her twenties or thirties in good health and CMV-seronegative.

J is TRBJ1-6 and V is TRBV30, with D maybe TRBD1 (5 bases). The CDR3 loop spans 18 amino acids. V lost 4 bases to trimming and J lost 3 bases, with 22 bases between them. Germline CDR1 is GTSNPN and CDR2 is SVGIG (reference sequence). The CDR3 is CAWKDPQGELNYNSPLHF. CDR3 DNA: TGTGCCTGGAAGGATCCGCAGGGTGAACTAAACTATAATTCACCCCTCCACTTT.

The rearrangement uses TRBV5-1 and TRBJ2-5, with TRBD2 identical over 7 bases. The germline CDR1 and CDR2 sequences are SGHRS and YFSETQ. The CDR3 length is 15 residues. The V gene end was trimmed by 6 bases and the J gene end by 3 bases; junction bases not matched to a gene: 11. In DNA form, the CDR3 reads TGCGCCAGCACCGGATATCGAGGGAGGGAAGAGACCCAGTACTTC. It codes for CASTGYRGREETQYF.

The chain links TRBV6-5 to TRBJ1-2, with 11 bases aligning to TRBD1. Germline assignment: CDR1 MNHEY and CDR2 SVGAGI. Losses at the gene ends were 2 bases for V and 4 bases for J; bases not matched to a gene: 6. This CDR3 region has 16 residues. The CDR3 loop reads CASSYTRTGGGYGYTF. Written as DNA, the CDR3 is TGTGCCAGCAGTTACACCCGGACAGGGGGCGGCTATGGCTACACCTTC.

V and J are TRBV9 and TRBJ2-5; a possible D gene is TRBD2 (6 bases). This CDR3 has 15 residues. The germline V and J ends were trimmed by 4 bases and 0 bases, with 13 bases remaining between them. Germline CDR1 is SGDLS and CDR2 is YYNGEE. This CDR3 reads CASSPPGGYQETQYF. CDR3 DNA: TGTGCCAGCAGCCCCCCCGGAGGGTACCAAGAGACCCAGTACTTC.

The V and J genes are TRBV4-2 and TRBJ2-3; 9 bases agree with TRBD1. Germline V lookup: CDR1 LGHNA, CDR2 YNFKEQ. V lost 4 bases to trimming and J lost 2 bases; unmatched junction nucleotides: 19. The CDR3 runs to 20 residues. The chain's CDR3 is CASSRRDRDRVGGYTDTQYF. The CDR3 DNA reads TGTGCCAGCAGCCGACGAGACCGGGACAGGGTGGGAGGATACACAGATACGCAGTATTTT.

This chain's CDR3 is CASSTDPSSGSRIFYEQYF. CDR3 nucleotides: TGTGCCAGCAGTACTGACCCAAGTAGCGGGAGTCGAATTTTCTACGAGCAGTACTTC. The chain combines TRBV7-9 with TRBJ2-7; 9 bases are shared with TRBD2. Germline CDR1 SEHNR, CDR2 FQNEAQ (reference sequence). The CDR3 length is 19 residues. Trimming removed 6 bases from V and 3 bases from J; junction bases left unmatched: 21.

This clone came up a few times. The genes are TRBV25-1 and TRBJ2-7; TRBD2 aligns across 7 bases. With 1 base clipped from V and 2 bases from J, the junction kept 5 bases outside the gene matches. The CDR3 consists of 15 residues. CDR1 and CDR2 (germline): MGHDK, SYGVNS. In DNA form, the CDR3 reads TGTGCCAGCAGTGAATCCCTAGCGGAGGCCTACGAGCAGTACTTC. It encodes CASSESLAEAYEQYF.

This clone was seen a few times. In nucleotides, the CDR3 is TGTGCCAGCAGCCCCCGCCCAGGGAACACTGAAGCTTTCTTT. This sequence encodes CASSPRPGNTEAFF. J is TRBJ1-1 and V is TRBV9; D is unresolved. The CDR3 totals 14 residues. Trimming cost V 4 bases and J 1 base, with 11 bases left between them. Germline CDR1 SGDLS, CDR2 YYNGEE.

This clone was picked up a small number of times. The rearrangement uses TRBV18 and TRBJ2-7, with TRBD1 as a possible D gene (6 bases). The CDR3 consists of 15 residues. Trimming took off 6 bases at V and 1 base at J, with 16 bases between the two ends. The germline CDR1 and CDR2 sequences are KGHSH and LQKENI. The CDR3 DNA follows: TGTGCCAGCTCTCGGAAGGGGGTAGGGTCCTACGAGCAGTACGTC. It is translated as CASSRKGVGSYEQYV.

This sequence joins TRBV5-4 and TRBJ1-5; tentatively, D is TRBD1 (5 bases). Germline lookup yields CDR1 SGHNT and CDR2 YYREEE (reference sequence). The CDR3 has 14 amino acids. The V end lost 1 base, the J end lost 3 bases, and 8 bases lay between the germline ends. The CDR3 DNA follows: TGTGCCAGCAGCTTGTGGGGCCCCAATCAGCCCCAGCATTTT. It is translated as CASSLWGPNQPQHF.

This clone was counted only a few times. CDR3 DNA sequence: TGTGCCAGCAGTTACTCGATGACAGCGGGGATGTGGGAGCAGTACTTC. Amino acid sequence: CASSYSMTAGMWEQYF. This chain joins TRBV6-5 and TRBJ2-7; 7 positions match TRBD2. Germline CDR1 is MNHEY and CDR2 is SVGAGI. After removal of 0 bases from V and 7 bases from J, the junction contained 12 bases not matched to a gene. The CDR3 totals 16 residues.

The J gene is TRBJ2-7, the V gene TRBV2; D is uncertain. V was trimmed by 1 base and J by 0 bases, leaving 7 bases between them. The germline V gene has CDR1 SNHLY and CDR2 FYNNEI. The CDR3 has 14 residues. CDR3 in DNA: TGTGCCAGCAGTGAAGTGTGGAGCTCCTACGAGCAGTACGTC. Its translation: CASSEVWSSYEQYV.

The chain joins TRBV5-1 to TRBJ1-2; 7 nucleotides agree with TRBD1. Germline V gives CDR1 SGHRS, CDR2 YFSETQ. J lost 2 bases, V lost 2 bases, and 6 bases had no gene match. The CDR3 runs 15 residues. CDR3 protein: CASSLDPGQNYGYTF. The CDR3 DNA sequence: TGCGCCAGCAGCTTAGACCCGGGACAGAACTATGGCTACACCTTC. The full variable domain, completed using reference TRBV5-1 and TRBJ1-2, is KAGVTQTPRYLIKTRGQQVTLSCSPISGHRSVSWYQQTPGQGLQFLFEYFSETQRNKGNFPGRFSGRQFSNSRSEMNVSTLELGDSALYLCASSLDPGQNYGYTFGSGTRLTVV.

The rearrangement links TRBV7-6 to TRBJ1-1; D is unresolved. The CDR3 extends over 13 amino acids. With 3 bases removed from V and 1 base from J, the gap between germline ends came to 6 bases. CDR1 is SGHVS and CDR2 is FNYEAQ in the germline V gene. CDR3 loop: CASSFQKNTEAFF. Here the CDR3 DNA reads TGTGCCAGCAGCTTTCAAAAGAACACTGAAGCTTTCTTT. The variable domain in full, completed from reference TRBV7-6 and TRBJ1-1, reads GAGVSQSPRYKVTKRGQDVALRCDPISGHVSLYWYRQALGQGPEFLTYFNYEAQQDKSGLPNDRFSAERPEGSISTLTIQRTEQRDSAMYRCASSFQKNTEAFFGQGTRLTVV.

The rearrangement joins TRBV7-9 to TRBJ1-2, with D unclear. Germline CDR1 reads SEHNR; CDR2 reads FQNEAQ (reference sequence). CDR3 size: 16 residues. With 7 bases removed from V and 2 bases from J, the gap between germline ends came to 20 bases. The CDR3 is CASTPGSIGANYGYTF. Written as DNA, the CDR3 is TGTGCCAGCACCCCAGGTTCGATAGGCGCCAACTATGGCTACACCTTC.

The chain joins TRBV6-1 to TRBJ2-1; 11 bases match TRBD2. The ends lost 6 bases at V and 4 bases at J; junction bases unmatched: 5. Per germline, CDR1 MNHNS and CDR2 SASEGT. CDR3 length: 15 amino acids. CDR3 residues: CASRQTSGVYNEQFF. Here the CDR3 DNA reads TGTGCCAGCAGGCAGACTAGCGGGGTATACAATGAGCAGTTCTTC.